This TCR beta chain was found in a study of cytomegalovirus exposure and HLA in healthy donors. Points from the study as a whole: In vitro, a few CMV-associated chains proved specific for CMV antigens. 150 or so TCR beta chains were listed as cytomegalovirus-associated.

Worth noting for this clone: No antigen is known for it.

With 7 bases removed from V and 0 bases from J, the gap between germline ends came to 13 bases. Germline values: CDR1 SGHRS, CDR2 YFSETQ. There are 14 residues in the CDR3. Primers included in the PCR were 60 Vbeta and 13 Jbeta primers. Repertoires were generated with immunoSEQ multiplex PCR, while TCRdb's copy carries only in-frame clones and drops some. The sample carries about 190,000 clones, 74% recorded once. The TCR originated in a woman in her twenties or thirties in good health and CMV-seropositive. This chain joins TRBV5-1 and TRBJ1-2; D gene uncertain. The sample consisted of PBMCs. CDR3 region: CASAPAGSNYGYTF. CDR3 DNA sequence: TGCGCCAGCGCGCCCGCCGGTTCTAACTATGGCTACACCTTC. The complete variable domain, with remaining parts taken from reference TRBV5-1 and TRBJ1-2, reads KAGVTQTPRYLIKTRGQQVTLSCSPISGHRSVSWYQQTPGQGLQFLFEYFSETQRNKGNFPGRFSGRQFSNSRSEMNVSTLELGDSALYLCASAPAGSNYGYTFGSGTRLTVV.